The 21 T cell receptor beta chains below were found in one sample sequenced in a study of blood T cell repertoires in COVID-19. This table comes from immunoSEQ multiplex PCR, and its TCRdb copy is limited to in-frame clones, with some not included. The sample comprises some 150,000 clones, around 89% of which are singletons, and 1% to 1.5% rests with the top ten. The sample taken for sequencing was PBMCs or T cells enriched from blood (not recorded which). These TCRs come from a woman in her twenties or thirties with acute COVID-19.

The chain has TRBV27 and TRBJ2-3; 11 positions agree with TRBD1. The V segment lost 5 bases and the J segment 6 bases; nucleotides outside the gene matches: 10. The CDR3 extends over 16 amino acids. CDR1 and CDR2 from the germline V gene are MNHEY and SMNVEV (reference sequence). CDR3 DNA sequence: TGTGCCAGCAGTCCCGGTCCTGGGACAGGGGGTGATACGCAGTATTTT. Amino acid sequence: CASSPGPGTGGDTQYF.

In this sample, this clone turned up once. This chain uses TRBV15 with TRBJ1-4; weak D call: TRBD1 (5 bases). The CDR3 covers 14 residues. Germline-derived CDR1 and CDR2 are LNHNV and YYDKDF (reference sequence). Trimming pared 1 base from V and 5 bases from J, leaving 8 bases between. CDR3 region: CATSRGRGNEKLFF. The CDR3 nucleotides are TGTGCCACCAGCAGAGGGCGGGGGAATGAAAAACTGTTTTTT.

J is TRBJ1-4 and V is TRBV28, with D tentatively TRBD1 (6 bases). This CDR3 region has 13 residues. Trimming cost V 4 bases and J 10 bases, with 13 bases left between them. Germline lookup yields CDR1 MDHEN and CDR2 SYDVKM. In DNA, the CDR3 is TGTGCCAGCAGTTGGACAGAAGGCCCAAAACTGTTTTTT. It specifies CASSWTEGPKLFF. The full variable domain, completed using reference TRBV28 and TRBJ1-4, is DVKVTQSSRYLVKRTGEKVFLECVQDMDHENMFWYRQDPGLGLRLIYFSYDVKMKEKGDIPEGYSVSREKKERFSLILESASTNQTSMYLCASSWTEGPKLFFGSGTQLSVL.

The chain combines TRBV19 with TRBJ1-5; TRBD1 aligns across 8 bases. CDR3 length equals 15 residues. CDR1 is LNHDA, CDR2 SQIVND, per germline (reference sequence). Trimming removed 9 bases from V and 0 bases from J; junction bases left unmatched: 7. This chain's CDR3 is CASRGQDFSNQPQHF. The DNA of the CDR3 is TGTGCCAGCCGGGGACAGGATTTTAGCAATCAGCCCCAGCATTTT.

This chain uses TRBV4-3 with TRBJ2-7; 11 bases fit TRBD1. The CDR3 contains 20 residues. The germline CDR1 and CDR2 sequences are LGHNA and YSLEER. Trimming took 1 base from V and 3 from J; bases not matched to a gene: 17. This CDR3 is CASSQAGVRRGQGEFYEQYF. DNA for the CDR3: TGCGCCAGCAGCCAAGCCGGGGTGAGAAGGGGACAGGGGGAATTCTACGAGCAGTACTTC.

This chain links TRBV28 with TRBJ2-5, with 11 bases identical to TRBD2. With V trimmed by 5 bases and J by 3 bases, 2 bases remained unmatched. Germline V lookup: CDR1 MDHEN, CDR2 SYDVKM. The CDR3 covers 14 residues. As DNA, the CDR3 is TGTGCCAGCAGTAAACTAGCGGGAGAAGAGACCCAGTACTTC. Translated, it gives CASSKLAGEETQYF.

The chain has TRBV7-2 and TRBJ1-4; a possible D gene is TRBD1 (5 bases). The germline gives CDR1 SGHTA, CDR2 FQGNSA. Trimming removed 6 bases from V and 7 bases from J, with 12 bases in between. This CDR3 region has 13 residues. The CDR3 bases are TGTGCCAGCAGTTGGGGCAGGGTTGAAAAACTGTTTTTT. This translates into CASSWGRVEKLFF.

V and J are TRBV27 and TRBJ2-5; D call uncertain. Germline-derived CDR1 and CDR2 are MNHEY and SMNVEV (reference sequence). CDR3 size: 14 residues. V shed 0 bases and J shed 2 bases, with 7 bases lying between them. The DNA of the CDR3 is TGTGCCAGCAGTTTATCTCCCAAACAAGAGACCCAGTACTTC. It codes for CASSLSPKQETQYF.

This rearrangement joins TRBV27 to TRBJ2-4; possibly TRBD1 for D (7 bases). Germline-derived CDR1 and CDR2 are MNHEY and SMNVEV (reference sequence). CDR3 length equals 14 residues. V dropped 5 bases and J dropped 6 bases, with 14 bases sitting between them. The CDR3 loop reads CASSPGDSLNIQYF. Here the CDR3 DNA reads TGTGCCAGCAGTCCGGGGGACAGTCTAAACATTCAGTACTTC.

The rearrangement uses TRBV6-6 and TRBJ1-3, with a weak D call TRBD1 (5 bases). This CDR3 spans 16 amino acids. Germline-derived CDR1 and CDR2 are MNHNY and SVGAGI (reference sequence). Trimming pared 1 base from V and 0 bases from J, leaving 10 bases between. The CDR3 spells CASSYYRTNSGNTIYF. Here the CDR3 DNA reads TGTGCCAGCAGTTACTACAGGACGAACTCTGGAAACACCATATATTTT.

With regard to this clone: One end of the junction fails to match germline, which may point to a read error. CDR3 bases: TGTGCCAGCACCCCGGGACAGGTTTACGAGCAGTATTTC. Translating it yields CASTPGQVYEQYF. The V gene is TRBV6-5, the J gene TRBJ2-7; TRBD1 agrees at 8 bases. Germline assignment: CDR1 MNHEY and CDR2 SVGAGI. The CDR3 contains 13 residues.

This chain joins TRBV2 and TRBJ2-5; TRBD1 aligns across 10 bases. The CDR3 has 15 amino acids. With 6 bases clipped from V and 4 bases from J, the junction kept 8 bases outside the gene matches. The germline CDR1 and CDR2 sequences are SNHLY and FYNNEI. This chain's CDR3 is CASSPLGQGGETQYF. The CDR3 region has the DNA TGTGCCAGCAGCCCCTTAGGACAGGGGGGAGAGACCCAGTACTTC. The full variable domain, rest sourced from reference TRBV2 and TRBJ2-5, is EPEVTQTPSHQVTQMGQEVILRCVPISNHLYFYWYRQILGQKVEFLVSFYNNEISEKSEIFDDQFSVERPDGSNFTLKIRSTKLEDSAMYFCASSPLGQGGETQYFGPGTRLLVL.

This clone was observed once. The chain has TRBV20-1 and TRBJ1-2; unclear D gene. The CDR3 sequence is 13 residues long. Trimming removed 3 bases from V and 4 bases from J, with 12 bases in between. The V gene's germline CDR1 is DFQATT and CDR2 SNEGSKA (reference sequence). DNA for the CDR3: TGCAGTGCTAGTGCGGGGTTCAGCTATGGCTACACCTTC. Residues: CSASAGFSYGYTF.

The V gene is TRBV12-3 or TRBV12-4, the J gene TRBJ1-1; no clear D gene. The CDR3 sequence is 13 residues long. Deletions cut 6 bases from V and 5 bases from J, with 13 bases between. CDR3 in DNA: TGTGCCAGCAGCCCCCGCCGAGTAACTGAAGCTTTCTTT. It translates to CASSPRRVTEAFF.

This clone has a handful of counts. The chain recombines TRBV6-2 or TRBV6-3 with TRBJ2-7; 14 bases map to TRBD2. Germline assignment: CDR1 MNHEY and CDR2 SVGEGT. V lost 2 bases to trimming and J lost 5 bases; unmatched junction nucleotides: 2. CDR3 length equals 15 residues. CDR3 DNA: TGTGCCAGCAGTTACCGGACTAGCGGGGGGAACGAGCAGTACTTC. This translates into CASSYRTSGGNEQYF.

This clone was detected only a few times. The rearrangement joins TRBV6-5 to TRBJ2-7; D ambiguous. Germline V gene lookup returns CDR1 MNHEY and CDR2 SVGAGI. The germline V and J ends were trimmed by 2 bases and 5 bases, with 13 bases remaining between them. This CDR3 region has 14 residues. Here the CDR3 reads CASSYLNSPNEQYF. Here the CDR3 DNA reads TGTGCCAGCAGTTACCTTAATAGCCCCAACGAGCAGTACTTC.

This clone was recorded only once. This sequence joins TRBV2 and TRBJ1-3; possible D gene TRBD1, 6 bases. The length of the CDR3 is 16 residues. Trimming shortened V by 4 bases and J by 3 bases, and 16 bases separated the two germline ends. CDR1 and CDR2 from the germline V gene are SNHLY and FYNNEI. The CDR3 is CASSATQGQGGNTIYF. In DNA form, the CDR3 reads TGTGCCAGCAGTGCAACCCAGGGGCAAGGTGGAAACACCATATATTTT.

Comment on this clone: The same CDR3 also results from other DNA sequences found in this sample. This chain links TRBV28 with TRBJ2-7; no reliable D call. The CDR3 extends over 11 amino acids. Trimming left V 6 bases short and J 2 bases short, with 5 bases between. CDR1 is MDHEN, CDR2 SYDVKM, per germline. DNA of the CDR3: TGTGCCAGCAGCCTAACCTACGAGCAGTACTTC. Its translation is CASSLTYEQYF.

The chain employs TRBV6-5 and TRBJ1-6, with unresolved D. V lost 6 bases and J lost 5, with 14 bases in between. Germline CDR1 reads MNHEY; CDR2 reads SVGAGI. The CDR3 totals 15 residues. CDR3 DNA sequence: TGTGCCAGCAGGCCTAGGCCGGAAGATAATTCACCCCTCCACTTT. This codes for CASRPRPEDNSPLHF.

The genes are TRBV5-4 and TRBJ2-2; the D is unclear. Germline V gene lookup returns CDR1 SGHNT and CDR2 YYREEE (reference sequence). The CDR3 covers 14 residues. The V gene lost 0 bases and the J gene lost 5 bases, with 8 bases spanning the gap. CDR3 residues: CASSLASVTGELFF. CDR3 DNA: TGTGCCAGCAGCTTGGCCTCGGTAACCGGGGAGCTGTTTTTT.

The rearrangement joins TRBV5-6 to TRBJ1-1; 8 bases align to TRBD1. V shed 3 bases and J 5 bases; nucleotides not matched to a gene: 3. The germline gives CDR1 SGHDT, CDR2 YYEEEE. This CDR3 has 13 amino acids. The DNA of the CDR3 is TGTGCCAGCAGCTCGTGGACAGGGACTGAAGCTTTCTTT. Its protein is CASSSWTGTEAFF.